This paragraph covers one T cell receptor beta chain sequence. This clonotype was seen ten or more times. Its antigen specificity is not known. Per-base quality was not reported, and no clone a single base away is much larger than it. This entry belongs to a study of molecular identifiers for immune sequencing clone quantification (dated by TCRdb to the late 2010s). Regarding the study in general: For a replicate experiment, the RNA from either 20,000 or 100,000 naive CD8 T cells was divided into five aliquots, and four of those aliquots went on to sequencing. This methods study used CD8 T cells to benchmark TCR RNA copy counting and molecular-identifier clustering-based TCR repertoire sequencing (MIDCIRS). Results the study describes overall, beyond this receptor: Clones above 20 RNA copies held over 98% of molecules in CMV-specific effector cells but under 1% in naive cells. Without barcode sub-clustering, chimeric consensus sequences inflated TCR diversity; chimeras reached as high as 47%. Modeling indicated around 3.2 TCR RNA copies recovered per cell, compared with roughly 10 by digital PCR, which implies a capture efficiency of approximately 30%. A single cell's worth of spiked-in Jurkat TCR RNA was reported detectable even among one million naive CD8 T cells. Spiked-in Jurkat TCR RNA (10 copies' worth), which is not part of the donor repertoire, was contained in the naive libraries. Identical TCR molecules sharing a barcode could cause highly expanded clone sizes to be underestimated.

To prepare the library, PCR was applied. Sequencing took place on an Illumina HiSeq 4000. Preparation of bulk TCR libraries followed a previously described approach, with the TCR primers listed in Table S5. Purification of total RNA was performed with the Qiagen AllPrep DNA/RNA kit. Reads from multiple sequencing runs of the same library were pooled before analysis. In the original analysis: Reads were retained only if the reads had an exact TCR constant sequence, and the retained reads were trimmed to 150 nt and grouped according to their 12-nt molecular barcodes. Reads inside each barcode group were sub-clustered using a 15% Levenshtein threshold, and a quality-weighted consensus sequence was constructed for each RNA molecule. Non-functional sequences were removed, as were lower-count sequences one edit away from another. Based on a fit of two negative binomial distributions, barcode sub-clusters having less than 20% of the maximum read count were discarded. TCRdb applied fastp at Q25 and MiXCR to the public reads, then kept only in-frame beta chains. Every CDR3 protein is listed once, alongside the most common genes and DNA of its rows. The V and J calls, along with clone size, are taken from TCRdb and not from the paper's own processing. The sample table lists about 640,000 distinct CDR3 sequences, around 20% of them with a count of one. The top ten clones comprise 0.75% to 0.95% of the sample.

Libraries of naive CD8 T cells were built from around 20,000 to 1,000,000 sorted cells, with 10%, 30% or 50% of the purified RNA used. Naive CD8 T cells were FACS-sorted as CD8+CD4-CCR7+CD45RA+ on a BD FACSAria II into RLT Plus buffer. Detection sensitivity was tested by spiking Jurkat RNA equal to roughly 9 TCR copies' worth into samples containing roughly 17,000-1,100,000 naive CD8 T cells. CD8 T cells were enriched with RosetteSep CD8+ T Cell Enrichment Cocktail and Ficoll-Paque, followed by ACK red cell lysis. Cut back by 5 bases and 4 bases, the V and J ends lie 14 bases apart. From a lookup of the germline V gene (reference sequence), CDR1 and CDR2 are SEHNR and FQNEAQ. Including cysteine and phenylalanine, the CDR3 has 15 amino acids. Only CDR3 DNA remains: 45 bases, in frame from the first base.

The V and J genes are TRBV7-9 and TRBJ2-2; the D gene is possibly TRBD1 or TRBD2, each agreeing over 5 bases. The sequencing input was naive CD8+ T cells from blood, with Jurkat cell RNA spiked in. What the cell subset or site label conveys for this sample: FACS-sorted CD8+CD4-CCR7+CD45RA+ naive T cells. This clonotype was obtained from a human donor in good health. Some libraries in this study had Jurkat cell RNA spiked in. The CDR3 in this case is CASSLPGASTGELFF. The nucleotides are TGTGCCAGCAGCCTACCCGGGGCTTCCACCGGGGAGCTGTTTTTT.